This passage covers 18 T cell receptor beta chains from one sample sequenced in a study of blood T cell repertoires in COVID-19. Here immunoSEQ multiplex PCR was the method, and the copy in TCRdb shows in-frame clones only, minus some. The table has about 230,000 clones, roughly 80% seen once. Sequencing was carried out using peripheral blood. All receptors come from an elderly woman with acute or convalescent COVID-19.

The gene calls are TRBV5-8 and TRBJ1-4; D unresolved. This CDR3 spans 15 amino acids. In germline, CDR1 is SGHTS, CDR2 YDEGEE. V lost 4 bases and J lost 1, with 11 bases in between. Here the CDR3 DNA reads TGTGCCAGCAGCGCGGGAGGGTTAACTAATGAAAAACTGTTTTTT. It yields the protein CASSAGGLTNEKLFF.

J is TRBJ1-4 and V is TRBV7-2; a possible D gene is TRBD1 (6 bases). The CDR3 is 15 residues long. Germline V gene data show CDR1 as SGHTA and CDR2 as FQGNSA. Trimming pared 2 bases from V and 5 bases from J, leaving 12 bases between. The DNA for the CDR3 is TGTGCCAGCAGCTTATTTCCAGGGGAAAATGAAAAACTGTTTTTT. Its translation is CASSLFPGENEKLFF.

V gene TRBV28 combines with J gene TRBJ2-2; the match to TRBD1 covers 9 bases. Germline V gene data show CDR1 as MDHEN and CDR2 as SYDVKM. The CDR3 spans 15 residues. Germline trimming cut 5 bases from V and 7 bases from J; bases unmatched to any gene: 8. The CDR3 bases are TGTGCCAGCAGTCGACCGGGACAGGGTCTCGGGGAGCTGTTTTTT. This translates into CASSRPGQGLGELFF.

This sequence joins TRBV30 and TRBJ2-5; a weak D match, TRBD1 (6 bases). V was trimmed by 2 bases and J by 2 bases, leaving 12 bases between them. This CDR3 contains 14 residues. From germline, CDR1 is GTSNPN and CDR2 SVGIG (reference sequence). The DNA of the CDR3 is TGTGCCTGGAGTTTCGGACAGTTACAAGAGACCCAGTACTTC. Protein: CAWSFGQLQETQYF.

CDR3 sequence: CASSTARGGELFF. The CDR3 bases are TGTGCCAGCAGCACAGCACGGGGCGGGGAGCTGTTTTTT. The J gene is TRBJ2-2, the V gene TRBV3-1 (or the pseudogene TRBV3-2); TRBD2 is a possible D gene (5 bases). Germline CDR1 and CDR2: LGHDT and YNNKEL (reference sequence). The CDR3 has 13 residues. V gave up 5 bases and J gave up 7 bases, with 11 bases separating them.

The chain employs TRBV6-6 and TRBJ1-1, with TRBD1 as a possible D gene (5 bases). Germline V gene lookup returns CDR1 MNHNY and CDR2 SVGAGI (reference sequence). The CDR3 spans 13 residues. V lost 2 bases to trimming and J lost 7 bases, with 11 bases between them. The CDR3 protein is CASSYPDRVEAFF. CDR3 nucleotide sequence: TGTGCCAGCAGTTACCCCGACAGAGTTGAAGCTTTCTTT.

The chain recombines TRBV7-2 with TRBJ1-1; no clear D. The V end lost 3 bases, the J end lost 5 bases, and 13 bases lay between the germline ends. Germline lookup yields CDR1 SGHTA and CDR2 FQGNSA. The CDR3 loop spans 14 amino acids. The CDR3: CASSLGVGRTEAFF. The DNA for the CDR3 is TGTGCCAGCAGCTTGGGAGTGGGGAGAACTGAAGCTTTCTTT.

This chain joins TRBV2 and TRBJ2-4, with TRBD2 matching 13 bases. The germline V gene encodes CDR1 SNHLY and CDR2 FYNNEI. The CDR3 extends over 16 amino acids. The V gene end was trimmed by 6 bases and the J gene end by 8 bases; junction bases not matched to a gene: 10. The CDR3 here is CASRITSGRADYIQYF. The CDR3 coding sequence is TGTGCCAGCAGGATAACTAGCGGGAGGGCGGATTACATTCAGTACTTC.

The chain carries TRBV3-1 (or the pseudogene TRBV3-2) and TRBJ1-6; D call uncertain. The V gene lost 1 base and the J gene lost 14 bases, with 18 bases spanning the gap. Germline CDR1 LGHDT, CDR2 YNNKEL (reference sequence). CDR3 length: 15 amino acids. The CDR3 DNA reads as TGTGCCAGCAGCCAAGGGTTCGGGGAAGTTAGCACCCTCCACTTT. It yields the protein CASSQGFGEVSTLHF.

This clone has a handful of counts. The CDR3 sequence: CASRREQDGNQPQHF. CDR3 coding DNA: TGTGCCAGTAGACGAGAACAGGACGGCAATCAGCCCCAGCATTTT. The chain employs TRBV19 and TRBJ1-5; the D gene is possibly TRBD1 (5 bases). V lost 6 bases, J lost 2 bases, and 14 bases lay in between. The CDR3 has 15 residues. CDR1 and CDR2 (germline): LNHDA, SQIVND (reference sequence).

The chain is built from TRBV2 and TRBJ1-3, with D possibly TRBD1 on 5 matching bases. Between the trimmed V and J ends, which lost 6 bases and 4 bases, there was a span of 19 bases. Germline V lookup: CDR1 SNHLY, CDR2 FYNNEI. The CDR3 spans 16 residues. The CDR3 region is CASRPTRVYSGNTIYF. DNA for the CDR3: TGTGCCAGCAGGCCCACCAGGGTCTATTCGGGAAACACCATATATTTT. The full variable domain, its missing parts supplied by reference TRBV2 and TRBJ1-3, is EPEVTQTPSHQVTQMGQEVILRCVPISNHLYFYWYRQILGQKVEFLVSFYNNEISEKSEIFDDQFSVERPDGSNFTLKIRSTKLEDSAMYFCASRPTRVYSGNTIYFGEGSWLTVV.

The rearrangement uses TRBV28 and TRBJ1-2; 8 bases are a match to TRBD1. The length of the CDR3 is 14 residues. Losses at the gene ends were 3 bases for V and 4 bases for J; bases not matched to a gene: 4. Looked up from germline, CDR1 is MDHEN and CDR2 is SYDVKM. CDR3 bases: TGTGCCAGCAGTTTCAGGGGGCGTGGCTATGGCTACACCTTC. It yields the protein CASSFRGRGYGYTF.

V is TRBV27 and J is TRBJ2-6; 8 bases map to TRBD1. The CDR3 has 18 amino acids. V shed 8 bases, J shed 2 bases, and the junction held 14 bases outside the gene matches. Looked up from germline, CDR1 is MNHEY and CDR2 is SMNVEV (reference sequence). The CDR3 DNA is TGTGCCAGCCAACTAAATCCAGGGGGCAGGACTGGGGCCAACGTCCTGACTTTC. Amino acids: CASQLNPGGRTGANVLTF.

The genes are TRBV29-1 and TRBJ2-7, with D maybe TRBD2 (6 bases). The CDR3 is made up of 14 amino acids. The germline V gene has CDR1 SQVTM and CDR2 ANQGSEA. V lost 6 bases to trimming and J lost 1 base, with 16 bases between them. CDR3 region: CSVATAGGSYEQYF. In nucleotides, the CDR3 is TGCAGCGTCGCTACAGCAGGAGGGTCCTACGAGCAGTACTTC.

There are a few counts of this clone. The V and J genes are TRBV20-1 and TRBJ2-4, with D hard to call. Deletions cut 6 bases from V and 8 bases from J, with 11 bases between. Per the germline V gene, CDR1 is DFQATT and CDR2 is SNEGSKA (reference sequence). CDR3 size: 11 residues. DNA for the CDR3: TGCAGTGCCGGAGATTATGACATTCAGTACTTC. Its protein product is CSAGDYDIQYF.

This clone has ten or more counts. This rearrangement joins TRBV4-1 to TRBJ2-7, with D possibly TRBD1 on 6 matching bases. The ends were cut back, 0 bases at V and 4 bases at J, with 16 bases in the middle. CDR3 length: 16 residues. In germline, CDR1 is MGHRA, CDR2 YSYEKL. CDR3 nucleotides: TGCGCCAGCAGCCAAGATACGGGACATCACGGGTACGAGCAGTACTTC. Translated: CASSQDTGHHGYEQYF.

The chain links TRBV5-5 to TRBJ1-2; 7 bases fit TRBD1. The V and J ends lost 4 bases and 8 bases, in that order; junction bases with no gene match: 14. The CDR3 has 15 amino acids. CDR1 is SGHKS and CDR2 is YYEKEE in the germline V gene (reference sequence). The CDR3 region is CASSPEGHRGYGYTF. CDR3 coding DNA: TGTGCCAGCAGCCCGGAGGGGCACAGGGGTTACGGCTACACCTTC.

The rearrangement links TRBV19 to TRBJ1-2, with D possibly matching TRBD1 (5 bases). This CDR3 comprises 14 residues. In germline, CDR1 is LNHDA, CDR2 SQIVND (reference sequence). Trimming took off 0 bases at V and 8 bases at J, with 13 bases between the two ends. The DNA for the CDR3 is TGTGCCAGTAGTATAGATCTGACAGTCAGAGGCTACACCTTC. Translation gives CASSIDLTVRGYTF.